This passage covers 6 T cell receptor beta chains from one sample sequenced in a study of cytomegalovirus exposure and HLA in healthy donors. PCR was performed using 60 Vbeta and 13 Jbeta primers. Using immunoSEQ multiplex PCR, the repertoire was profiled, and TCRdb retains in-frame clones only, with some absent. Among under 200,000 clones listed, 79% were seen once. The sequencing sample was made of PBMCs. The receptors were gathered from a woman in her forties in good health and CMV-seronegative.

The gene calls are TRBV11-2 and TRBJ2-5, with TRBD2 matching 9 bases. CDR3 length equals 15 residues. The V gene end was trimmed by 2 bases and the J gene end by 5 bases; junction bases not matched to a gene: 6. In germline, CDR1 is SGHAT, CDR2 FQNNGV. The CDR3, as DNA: TGTGCCAGCAGCTTACGGGCGGGAGGGTGGGAGACCCAGTACTTC. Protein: CASSLRAGGWETQYF.

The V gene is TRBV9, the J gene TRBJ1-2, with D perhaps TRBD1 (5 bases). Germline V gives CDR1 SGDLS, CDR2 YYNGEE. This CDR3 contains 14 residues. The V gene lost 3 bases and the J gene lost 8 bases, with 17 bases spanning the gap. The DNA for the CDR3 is TGTGCCAGCAGCGGAGGACACCTAAACGAGGGCTACACCTTC. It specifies CASSGGHLNEGYTF. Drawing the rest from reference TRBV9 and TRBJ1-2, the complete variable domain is DSGVTQTPKHLITATGQRVTLRCSPRSGDLSVYWYQQSLDQGLQFLIQYYNGEERAKGNILERFSAQQFPDLHSELNLSSLELGDSALYFCASSGGHLNEGYTFGSGTRLTVV.

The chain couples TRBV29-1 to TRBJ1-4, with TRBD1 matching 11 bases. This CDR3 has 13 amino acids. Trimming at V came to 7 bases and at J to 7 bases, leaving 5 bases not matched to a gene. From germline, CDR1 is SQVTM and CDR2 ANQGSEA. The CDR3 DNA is TGCAGCGCCGGGACAGGGGGAGGTGAAAAACTGTTTTTT. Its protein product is CSAGTGGGEKLFF.

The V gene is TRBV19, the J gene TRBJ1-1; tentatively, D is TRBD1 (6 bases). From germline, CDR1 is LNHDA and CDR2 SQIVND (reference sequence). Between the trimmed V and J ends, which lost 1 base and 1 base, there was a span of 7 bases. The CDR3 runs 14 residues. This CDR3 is CASSIVGANTEAFF. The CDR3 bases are TGTGCCAGTAGTATAGTGGGGGCGAACACTGAAGCTTTCTTT.

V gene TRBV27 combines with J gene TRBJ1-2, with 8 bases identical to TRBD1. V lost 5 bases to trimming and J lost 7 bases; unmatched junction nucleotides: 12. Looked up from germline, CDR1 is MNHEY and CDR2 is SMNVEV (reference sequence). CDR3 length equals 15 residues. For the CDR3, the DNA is TGTGCCAGCAGTACCCTTTTCAGAGACAGGGGTGGCTACACCTTC. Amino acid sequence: CASSTLFRDRGGYTF.

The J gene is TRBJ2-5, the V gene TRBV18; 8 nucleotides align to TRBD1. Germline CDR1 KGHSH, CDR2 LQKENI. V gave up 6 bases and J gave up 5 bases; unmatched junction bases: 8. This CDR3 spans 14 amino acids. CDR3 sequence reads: CASSLDRVLETQYF. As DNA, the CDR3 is TGTGCCAGCTCCCTGGACAGGGTCCTCGAGACCCAGTACTTC. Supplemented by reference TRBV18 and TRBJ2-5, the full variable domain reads NAGVMQNPRHLVRRRGQEARLRCSPMKGHSHVYWYRQLPEEGLKFMVYLQKENIIDESGMPKERFSAEFPKEGPSILRIQQVVRGDSAAYFCASSLDRVLETQYFGPGTRLLVL.